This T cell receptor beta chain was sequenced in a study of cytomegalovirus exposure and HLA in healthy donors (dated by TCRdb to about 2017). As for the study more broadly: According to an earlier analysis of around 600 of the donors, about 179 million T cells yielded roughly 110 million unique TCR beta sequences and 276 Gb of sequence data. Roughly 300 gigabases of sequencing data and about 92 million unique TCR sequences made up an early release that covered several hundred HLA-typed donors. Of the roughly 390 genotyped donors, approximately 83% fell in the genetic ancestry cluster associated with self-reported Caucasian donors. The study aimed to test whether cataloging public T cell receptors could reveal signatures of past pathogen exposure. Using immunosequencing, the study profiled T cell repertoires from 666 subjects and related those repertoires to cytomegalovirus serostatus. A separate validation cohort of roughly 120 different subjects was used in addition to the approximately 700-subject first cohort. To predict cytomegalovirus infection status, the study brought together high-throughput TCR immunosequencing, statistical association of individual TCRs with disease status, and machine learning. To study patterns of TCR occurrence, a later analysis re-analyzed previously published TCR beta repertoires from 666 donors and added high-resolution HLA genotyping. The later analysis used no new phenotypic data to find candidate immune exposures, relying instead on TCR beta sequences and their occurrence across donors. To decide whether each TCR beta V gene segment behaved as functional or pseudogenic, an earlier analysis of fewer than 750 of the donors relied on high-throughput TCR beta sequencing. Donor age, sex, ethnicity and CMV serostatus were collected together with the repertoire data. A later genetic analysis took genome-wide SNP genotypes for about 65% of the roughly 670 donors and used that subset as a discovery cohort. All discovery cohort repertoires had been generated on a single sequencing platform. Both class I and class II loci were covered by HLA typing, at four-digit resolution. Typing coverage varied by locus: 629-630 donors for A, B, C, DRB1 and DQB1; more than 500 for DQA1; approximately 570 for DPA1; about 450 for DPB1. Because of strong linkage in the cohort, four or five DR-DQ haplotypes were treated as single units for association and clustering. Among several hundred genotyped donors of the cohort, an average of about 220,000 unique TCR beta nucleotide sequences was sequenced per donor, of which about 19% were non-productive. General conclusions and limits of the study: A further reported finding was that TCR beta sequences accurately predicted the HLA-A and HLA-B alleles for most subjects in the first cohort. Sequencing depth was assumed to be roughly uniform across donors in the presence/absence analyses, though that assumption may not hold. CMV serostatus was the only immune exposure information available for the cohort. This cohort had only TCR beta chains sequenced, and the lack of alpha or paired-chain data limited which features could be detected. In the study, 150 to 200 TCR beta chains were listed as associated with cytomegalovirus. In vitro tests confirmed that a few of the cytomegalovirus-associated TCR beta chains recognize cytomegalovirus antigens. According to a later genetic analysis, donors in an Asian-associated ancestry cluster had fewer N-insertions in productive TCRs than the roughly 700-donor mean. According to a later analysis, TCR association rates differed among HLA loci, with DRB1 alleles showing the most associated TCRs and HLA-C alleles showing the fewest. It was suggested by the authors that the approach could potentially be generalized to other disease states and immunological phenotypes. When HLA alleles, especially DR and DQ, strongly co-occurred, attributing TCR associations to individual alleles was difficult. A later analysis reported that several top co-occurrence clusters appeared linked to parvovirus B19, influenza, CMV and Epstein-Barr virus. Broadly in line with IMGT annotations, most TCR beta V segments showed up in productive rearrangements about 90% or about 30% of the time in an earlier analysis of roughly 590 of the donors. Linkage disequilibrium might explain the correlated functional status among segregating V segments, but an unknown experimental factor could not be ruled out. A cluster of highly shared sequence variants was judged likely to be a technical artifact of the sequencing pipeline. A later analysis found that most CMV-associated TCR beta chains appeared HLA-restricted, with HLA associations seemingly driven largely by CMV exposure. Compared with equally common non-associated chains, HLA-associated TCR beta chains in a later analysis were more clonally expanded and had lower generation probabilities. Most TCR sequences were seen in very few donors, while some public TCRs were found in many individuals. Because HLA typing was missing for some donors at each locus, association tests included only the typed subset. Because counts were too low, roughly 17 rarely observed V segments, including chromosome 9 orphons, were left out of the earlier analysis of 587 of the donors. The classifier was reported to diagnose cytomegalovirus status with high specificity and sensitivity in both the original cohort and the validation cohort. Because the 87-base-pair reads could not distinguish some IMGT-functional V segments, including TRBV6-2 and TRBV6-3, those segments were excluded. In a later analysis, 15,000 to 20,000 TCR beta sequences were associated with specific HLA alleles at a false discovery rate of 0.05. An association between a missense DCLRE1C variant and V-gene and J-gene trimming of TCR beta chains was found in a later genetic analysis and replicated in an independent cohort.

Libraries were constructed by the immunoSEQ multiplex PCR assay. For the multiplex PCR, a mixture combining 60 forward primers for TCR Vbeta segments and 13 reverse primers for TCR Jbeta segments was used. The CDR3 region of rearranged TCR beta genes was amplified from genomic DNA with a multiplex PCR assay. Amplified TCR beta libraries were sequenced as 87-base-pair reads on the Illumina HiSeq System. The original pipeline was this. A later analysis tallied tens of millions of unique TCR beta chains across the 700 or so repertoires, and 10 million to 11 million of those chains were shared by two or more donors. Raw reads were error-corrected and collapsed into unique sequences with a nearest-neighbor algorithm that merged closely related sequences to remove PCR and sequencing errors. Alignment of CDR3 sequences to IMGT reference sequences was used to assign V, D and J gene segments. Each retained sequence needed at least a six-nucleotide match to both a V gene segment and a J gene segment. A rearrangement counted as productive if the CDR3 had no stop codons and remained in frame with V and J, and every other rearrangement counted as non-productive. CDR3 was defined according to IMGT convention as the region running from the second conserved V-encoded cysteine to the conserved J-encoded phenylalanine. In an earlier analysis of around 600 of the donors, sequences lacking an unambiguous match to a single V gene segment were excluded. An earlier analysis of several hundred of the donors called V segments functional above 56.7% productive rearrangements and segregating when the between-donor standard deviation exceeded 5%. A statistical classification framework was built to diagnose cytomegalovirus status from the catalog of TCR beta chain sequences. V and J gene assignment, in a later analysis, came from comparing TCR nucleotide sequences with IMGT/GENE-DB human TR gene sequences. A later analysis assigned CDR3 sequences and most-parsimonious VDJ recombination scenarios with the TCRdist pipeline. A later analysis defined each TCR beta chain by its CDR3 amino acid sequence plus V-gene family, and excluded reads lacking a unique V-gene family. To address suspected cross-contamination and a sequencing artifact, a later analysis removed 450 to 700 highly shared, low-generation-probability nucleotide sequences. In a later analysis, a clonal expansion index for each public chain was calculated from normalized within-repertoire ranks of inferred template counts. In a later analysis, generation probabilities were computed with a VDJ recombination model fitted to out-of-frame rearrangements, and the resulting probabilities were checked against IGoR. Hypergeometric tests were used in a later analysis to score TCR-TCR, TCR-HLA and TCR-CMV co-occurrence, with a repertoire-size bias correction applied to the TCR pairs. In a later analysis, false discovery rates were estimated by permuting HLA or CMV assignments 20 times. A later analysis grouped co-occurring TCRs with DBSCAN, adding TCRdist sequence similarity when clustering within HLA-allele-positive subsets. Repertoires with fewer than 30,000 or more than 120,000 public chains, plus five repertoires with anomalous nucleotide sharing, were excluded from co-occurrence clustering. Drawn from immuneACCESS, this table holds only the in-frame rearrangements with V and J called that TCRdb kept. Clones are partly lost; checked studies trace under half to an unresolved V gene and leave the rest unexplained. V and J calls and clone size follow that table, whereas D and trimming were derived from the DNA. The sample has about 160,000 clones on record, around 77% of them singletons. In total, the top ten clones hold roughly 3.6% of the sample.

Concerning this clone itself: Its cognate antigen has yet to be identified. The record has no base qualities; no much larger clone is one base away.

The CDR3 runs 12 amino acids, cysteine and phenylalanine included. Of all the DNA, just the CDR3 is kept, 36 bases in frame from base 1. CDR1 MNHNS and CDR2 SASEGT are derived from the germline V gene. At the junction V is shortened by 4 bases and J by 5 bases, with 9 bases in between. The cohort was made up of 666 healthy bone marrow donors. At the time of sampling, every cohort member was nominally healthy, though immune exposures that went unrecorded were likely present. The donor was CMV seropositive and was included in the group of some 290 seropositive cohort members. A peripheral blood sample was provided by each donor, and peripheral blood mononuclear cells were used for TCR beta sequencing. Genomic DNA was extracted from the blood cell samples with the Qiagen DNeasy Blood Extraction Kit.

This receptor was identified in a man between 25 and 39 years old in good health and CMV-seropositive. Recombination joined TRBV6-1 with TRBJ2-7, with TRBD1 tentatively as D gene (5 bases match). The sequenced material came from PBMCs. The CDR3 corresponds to CASSGQGDEQYF. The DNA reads TGTGCCAGCAGTGGGCAGGGTGACGAGCAGTACTTC.